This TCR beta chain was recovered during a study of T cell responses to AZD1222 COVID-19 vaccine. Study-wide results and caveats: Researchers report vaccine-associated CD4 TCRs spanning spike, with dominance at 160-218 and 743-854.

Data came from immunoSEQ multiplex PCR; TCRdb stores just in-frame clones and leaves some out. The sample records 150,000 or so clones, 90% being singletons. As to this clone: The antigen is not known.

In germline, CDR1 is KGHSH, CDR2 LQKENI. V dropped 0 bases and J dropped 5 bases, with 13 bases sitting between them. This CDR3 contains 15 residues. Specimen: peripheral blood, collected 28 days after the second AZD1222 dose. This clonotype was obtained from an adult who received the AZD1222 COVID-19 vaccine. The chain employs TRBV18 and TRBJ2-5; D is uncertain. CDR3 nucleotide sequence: TGTGCCAGCTCACCACCGCGGAGCTCGCGGGAGACCCAGTACTTC. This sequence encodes CASSPPRSSRETQYF.